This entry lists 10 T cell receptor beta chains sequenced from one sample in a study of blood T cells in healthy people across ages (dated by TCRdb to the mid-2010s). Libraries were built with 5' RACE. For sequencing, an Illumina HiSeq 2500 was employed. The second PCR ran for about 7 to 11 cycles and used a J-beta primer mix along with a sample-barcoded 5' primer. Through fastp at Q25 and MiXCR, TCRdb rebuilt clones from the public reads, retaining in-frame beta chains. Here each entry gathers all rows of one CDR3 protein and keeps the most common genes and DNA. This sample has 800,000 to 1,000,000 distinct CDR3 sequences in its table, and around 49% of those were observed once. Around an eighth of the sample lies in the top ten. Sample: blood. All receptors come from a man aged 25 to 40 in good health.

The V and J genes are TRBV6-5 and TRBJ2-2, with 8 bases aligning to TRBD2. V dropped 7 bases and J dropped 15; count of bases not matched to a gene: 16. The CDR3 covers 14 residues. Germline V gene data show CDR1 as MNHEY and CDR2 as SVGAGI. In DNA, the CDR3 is TGTGCCAGCACGGAGAACGGGAGGGCCAGGTTTTTGTTTTTT. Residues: CASTENGRARFLFF.

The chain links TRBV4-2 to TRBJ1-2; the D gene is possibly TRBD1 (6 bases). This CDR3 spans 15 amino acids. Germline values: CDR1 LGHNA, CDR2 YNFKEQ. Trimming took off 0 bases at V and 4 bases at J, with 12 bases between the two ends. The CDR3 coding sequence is TGTGCCAGCAGCCAAGATTTGGAGGGGGTCTATGGCTACACCTTC. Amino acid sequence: CASSQDLEGVYGYTF.

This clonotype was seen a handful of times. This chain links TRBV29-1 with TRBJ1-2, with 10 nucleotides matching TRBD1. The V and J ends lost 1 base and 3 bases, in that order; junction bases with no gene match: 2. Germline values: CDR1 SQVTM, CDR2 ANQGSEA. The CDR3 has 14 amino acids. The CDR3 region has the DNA TGCAGCGTTGAAGGACAGGGGGCTGACTATGGCTACACCTTC. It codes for CSVEGQGADYGYTF. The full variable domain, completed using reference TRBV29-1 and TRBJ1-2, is SAVISQKPSRDICQRGTSLTIQCQVDSQVTMMFWYRQQPGQSLTLIATANQGSEATYESGFVIDKFPISRPNLTFSTLTVSNMSPEDSSIYLCSVEGQGADYGYTFGSGTRLTVV.

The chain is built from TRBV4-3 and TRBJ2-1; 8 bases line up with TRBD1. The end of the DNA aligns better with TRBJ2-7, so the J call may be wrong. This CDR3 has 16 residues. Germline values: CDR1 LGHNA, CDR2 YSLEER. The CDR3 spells CASSSTGGLSYNEQYF. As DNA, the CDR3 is TGCGCCAGCAGCTCCACAGGGGGTTTGTCCTACAATGAGCAGTACTTC.

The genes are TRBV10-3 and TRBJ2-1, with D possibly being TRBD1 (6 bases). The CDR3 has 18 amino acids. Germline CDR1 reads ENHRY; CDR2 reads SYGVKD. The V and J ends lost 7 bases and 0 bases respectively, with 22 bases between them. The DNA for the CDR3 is TGTGCCATCAATGGGGATGGGGGCATTCCCGGCTCCTACAATGAGCAGTTCTTC. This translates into CAINGDGGIPGSYNEQFF.

This CDR3 is CASTLLAGYQETQYF. The CDR3 DNA sequence: TGCGCCAGCACCCTACTAGCGGGGTATCAAGAGACCCAGTACTTC. The chain is built from TRBV4-1 and TRBJ2-5, with TRBD2 matching over 10 bases. V dropped 7 bases and J dropped 2; count of bases not matched to a gene: 7. The CDR3 extends over 15 amino acids. Germline values: CDR1 MGHRA, CDR2 YSYEKL.

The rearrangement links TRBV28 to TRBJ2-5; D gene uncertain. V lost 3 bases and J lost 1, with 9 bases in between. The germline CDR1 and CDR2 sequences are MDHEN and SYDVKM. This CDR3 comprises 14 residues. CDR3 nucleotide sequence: TGTGCCAGCAGTTTTCGCGAGACCCAAGAGACCCAGTACTTC. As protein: CASSFRETQETQYF.

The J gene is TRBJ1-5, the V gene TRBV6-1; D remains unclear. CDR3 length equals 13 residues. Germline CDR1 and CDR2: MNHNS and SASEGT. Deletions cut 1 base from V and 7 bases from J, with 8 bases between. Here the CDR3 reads CASSEGPRQPQHF. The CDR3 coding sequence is TGTGCCAGCAGTGAAGGGCCGCGACAGCCCCAGCATTTT.

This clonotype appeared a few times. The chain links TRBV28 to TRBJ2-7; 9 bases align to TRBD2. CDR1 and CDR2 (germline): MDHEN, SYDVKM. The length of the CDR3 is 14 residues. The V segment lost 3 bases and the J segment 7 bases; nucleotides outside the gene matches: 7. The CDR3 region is CASSFIQRGDEQYF. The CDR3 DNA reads TGTGCCAGCAGTTTTATCCAGCGGGGGGATGAGCAGTACTTC.

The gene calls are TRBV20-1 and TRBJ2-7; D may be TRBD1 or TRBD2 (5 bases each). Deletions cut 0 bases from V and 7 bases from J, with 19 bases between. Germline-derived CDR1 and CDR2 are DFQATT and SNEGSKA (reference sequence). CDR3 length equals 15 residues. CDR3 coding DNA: TGCAGTGCTAGAGATATGGGACCTTACAACAATGAGCAGTACTTC. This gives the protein CSARDMGPYNNEQYF.